The subject of this entry is one TCR beta chain. This clonotype appeared many times. Its antigen is still unknown. No per-base quality is available; no much larger clone lies one base away. The data were obtained in a study of identical twins (dated by TCRdb to about 2016). About the investigation overall: TCR alpha and beta repertoires from monozygotic twins, unrelated adults of various ages and cord blood were deep-sequenced to test whether fetal clonotypes persist. To rule out contamination, replicate twin experiments were performed at different times with different library preparation protocols. Paper-wide results and their limitations: Zero-insertion analyses could be partly confounded by invariant T cells such as MAIT and iNKT, although diverse VJ usage argued against such confounding for most clonotypes. Fewer insertions were carried by abundant cord blood beta clonotypes; a weaker similar trend was observed in young adult naive repertoires, while no such trend was observed in memory repertoires. The excess sharing between twins in beta out-of-frame sequences was weaker because fewer shared sequences reduced the signal-to-noise ratio. Because the same donors could not be followed over many years, conclusions were based on cross-sectional statistical analysis. In monozygotic twins, recombination models systematically underestimated out-of-frame TCR alpha sharing, but the models matched the sharing seen between unrelated individuals. Out-of-frame TCR alpha sequences shared between twins showed an excess of low generation-probability sequences compared with coincidental sharing between unrelated individuals.

All donors were healthy Caucasians. Three pairs of female monozygotic twins, all aged roughly 18 to 29 years, were included in the twin cohort. The RNA used for TCR libraries was isolated from peripheral blood mononuclear cells. Reading the germline V gene gives CDR1 SNHLY and CDR2 FYNNEI. The germline V and J ends show losses of 1 base and 6 bases respectively, and no gene match explains 6 bases of the junction. The CDR3 sequence holds 16 residues, the cysteine and phenylalanine included. Only the CDR3 DNA is retained, 48 bases long and in frame from the first base. The method behind the library was 5' RACE. Sequencing took place on an Illumina HiSeq 2000. Template switching added a universal primer binding site, and the final cDNA carried a unique molecular identifier that allowed TCR cDNA molecules to be counted accurately. Specific primers in the conserved constant-segment region were used to synthesize first-strand cDNA for the TCR alpha and beta chains. To control for contamination, every cDNA library was double barcoded, receiving both a SMART-Mk sample barcode and Illumina barcodes. TruSeq adapter sequences along with Illumina sample barcodes were introduced in two successive PCR steps. TCR alpha and beta cDNA libraries were sequenced on the Illumina HiSeq platform with custom primers. In the original analysis: MiGEC was used to process raw reads and extract unique molecular identifiers, and MiXCR was used to find CDR3 positions. Recombination models were inferred per individual with the repgenHMM and IGoR tools using an EM algorithm. Shared clonotypes were analyzed with the tcR package in R, and sharing was normalized by the product of cloneset sizes. To study raw recombination free of thymic and clonal selection effects, out-of-frame nonproductive sequences were analyzed. TCRdb reran the public reads through fastp at Q25 and MiXCR, keeping productive beta chains. Rows matching on CDR3 protein sequence are summarized as one entry with the most common DNA and genes. V and J calls and clone size were set by TCRdb, not the authors. The sample yields 700,000 or so distinct CDR3 sequences; over 8.5% were counted once. The ten biggest clones cover approximately 0.94% of the sample.

The same data also contributed to another study, on yellow fever vaccine responses in identical twins. In that second paper, the authors write: The T cell response to vaccination in identical twins was reported by the authors to appear partly convergent and partly personalized. The study precisely tracked vaccine-responding T cell clones in identical twins.

This chain joins TRBV2 to TRBJ2-4, with 10 bases in between that match TRBD1. This clonotype originated in a young woman in good health. The sample consisted of PBMCs. The CDR3: CASSEERGTGANIQYF. Here is the DNA: TGTGCCAGCAGTGAAGAAAGGGGGACAGGGGCAAACATTCAGTACTTC.